Given below is one T cell receptor (beta chain) in context. Its antigen is unidentified. The record originates from a study of blood T cells in healthy people across ages. Study results and limitations: Researchers judged that diversity estimates from one million T cells fell short of true values.

V was clipped by 4 bases and J by 0 bases, with 9 bases between them. Germline lookup yields CDR1 SGHTA and CDR2 FQGNSA. CDR3 size: 14 residues. For the second PCR, which ran for about 7 to 11 cycles, a sample-barcoded 5' primer and a J-beta primer mix were used. TCRdb analysed the 5' RACE reads with MiXCR anew, one entry per CDR3 protein. The sample lists about 700,000 distinct CDR3 sequences, about 34% occurring once. The individuals who served as donors were healthy Caucasians living in Russia, aged about 6 to 100. The sequence was obtained from a woman aged 80 or over in good health. The sequenced material came from blood. V usage is TRBV7-2 and J usage is TRBJ1-1; no definite D call. The CDR3 sequence: CASSSTPLNTEAFF. The CDR3 bases are TGTGCCAGCAGCTCGACACCTTTGAACACTGAAGCTTTCTTT.